This T cell receptor beta chain originates from a study of blood T cell repertoires in COVID-19. For the study at large: The study drew acute and convalescent COVID-19 samples from the United States, Italy and Spain.

This CDR3 has 16 residues. Germline V gene data show CDR1 as SGHTS and CDR2 as YDEGEE. The V and J ends lost 0 bases and 8 bases, in that order; junction bases with no gene match: 8. Only in-frame clones appear in the TCRdb table, and some are missing; sequencing was by immunoSEQ multiplex PCR. The profile shows about 230,000 clones, roughly 80% of them singletons. Clinical history as reported by participants underpinned cohort assignment. The recovered donors of Cohort 3 showed two negative PCRs, clearance, or symptom resolution. Sequencing input: PBMCs or T cells enriched from blood (not recorded which). The chain joins TRBV5-8 to TRBJ2-1; 10 bases are shared with TRBD2. This clonotype originated in a man aged 55-75 years who had recovered from COVID-19. CDR3 sequence (DNA): TGTGCCAGCAGCTTGGCCGGTAGCGGGGGGAGTGATGAGCAGTTCTTC. Protein sequence: CASSLAGSGGSDEQFF.